These 24 T cell receptor beta chains came from one sample sequenced in a study of OX40 agonist ivuxolimab in advanced cancers. Sequenced by immunoSEQ multiplex PCR; TCRdb stores in-frame clones only, minus some. The table lists nearly 50,000 clones, about 88% of them singletons, with less than 0.75% in the top ten. The sequencing here drew on CD4+ or CD8+ T cells sorted from blood, taken in a trial of the OX40 agonist ivuxolimab. The receptors derive from an adult with an advanced solid tumor such as melanoma, head and neck, liver or kidney cancer.

Turning to this clone: The conserved phenylalanine or tryptophan normally closing the CDR3 is absent here, so this likely arose from a read error. The limits of the CDR3 on the DNA are not certain, so only TCRdb's listed CDR3 is given. This chain connects TRBV20-1 to TRBJ1-1. The CDR3 sequence runs 8 residues, both termini included. CDR1 DFQATT and CDR2 SNEGSKA come from the germline V gene (reference sequence). The CDR3 protein is CSALRGAP.

This clone was counted once. As DNA, the CDR3 is TGCGCCAGCAGCCTCCAGGGACAGGGCGGCGGCTACACCTTC. It is translated as CASSLQGQGGGYTF. J is TRBJ1-2 and V is TRBV5-1, with 9 bases lining up with TRBD1. The junction had 9 bases not matched to a gene; V was cut back by 4 bases and J by 8 bases. The CDR3 spans 14 residues. CDR1 SGHRS and CDR2 YFSETQ come from the germline V gene.

The chain has TRBV18 and TRBJ2-7, with 9 bases matching TRBD2. The length of the CDR3 is 14 residues. The trim removed 3 bases at V and 4 bases at J, leaving 4 bases unmatched. Looked up from germline, CDR1 is KGHSH and CDR2 is LQKENI. DNA for the CDR3: TGTGCCAGCTCACCGATTAGCGGGAGTTACGAGCAGTACTTC. Translation gives CASSPISGSYEQYF.

This clone was recorded once. The chain carries TRBV7-5 and TRBJ2-5; the DNA was not used to check the table's D call, TRBD2. TRBV7-5 corresponds to a pseudogene. This CDR3 spans 16 amino acids. CDR3 region: CASSLGLAGGQETQYF. In DNA, the CDR3 is TGTGCCAGCAGCTTAGGCCTAGCGGGGGGACAAGAGACCCAGTACTTC.

This clone was seen more than once but under ten times. The chain links TRBV5-1 to TRBJ2-3; no definite D call. V lost 3 bases, J lost 6 bases, and 23 bases lay in between. Germline V lookup: CDR1 SGHRS, CDR2 YFSETQ. This CDR3 comprises 17 residues. The CDR3 spells CASSSLPRTGYGDTQYF. The CDR3 DNA reads TGCGCCAGCAGCTCCCTACCTCGGACGGGCTATGGGGATACGCAGTATTTT.

V and J are TRBV18 and TRBJ1-1, with 7 bases fitting TRBD1. The CDR3 length is 15 residues. The germline gives CDR1 KGHSH, CDR2 LQKENI. Germline trimming cut 0 bases from V and 4 bases from J; bases unmatched to any gene: 5. CDR3 residues: CASSPPYRGGTEAFF. CDR3 bases: TGTGCCAGCTCACCACCCTACAGGGGAGGCACTGAAGCTTTCTTT.

The chain carries TRBV9 and TRBJ2-3, with a tentative D call TRBD2 (6 bases). The CDR3 consists of 16 residues. Looked up from germline, CDR1 is SGDLS and CDR2 is YYNGEE. The V and J ends lost 3 bases and 2 bases respectively, with 16 bases between them. In nucleotides, the CDR3 is TGTGCCAGCAGCGCTGCCCTCCAGGGACTCACAGATACGCAGTATTTT. Translation gives CASSAALQGLTDTQYF.

V and J are TRBV5-4 and TRBJ1-1; D gene uncertain. The CDR3 totals 15 residues. Germline V gene sequence: CDR1 SGHNT, CDR2 YYREEE (reference sequence). V was clipped by 2 bases and J by 0 bases, with 11 bases between them. CDR3 DNA: TGTGCCAGCAGCTTAAACGGGGTGGTGAACACTGAAGCTTTCTTT. Translation: CASSLNGVVNTEAFF.

V gene TRBV9 combines with J gene TRBJ2-3; D is tentatively TRBD1 or TRBD2 (6 bases each). V was trimmed by 0 bases and J by 0 bases, leaving 8 bases between them. Germline V CDR1 and CDR2: SGDLS, YYNGEE. The CDR3 covers 15 residues. The CDR3 bases are TGTGCCAGCAGCGTAGGAGGGGGGAGCACAGATACGCAGTATTTT. It yields the protein CASSVGGGSTDTQYF.

The chain is built from TRBV5-8 and TRBJ2-1; D is perhaps TRBD1 or TRBD2 (5 bases each). CDR1 and CDR2 (germline): SGHTS, YDEGEE. Trimming took off 5 bases at V and 7 bases at J, with 22 bases between the two ends. The CDR3 consists of 16 residues. This chain's CDR3 is CASRSYAGQGRNEQFF. The CDR3 DNA follows: TGTGCCAGCAGATCATACGCGGGTCAGGGAAGAAATGAGCAGTTCTTC.

The gene calls are TRBV7-2 and TRBJ2-3; possibly TRBD1 for D (6 bases). Trimming pared 7 bases from V and 3 bases from J, leaving 14 bases between. Germline CDR1 reads SGHTA; CDR2 reads FQGNSA. The CDR3 is 14 residues long. As DNA, the CDR3 is TGTGCCAGCAAGTCCAGGGGAAGGACAGATACGCAGTATTTT. Encoded protein: CASKSRGRTDTQYF.

V is TRBV28 and J is TRBJ1-4; tentatively, D is TRBD1 (5 bases). Germline loops: CDR1 MDHEN, CDR2 SYDVKM. Trimming removed 3 bases from V and 5 bases from J, with 13 bases in between. The CDR3 sequence is 15 residues long. The CDR3 protein is CASSFWGTVNEKLFF. The DNA for the CDR3 is TGTGCCAGCAGTTTCTGGGGGACGGTGAATGAAAAACTGTTTTTT. Full variable domain (remainder filled in from reference TRBV28 and TRBJ1-4): DVKVTQSSRYLVKRTGEKVFLECVQDMDHENMFWYRQDPGLGLRLIYFSYDVKMKEKGDIPEGYSVSREKKERFSLILESASTNQTSMYLCASSFWGTVNEKLFFGSGTQLSVL.

The chain has TRBV6-1 and TRBJ1-5; 9 bases agree with TRBD1. The CDR3 is 15 residues long. Trimming removed 5 bases from V and 4 bases from J; junction bases left unmatched: 6. From germline, CDR1 is MNHNS and CDR2 SASEGT. The CDR3 bases are TGTGCCAGCAGTTCCGGGACAGGGCTGAATCAGCCCCAGCATTTT. Its translation: CASSSGTGLNQPQHF.

This clone has a single count. The genes are TRBV7-2 and TRBJ2-1; 10 bases are shared with TRBD2. The CDR3 is made up of 15 amino acids. Per germline, CDR1 SGHTA and CDR2 FQGNSA. V dropped 2 bases and J dropped 5; count of bases not matched to a gene: 3. The CDR3 nucleotides read TGTGCCAGCAGCTTATATGGGACTAGCGACAATGAGCAGTTCTTC. Encoded protein: CASSLYGTSDNEQFF.

The chain recombines TRBV14 with TRBJ2-3; D unresolved. This CDR3 region has 14 residues. Germline V gene data show CDR1 as SGHDN and CDR2 as FVKESK. V shed 1 base and J shed 1 base, with 6 bases lying between them. The CDR3 protein is CASSQGVGTDTQYF. The CDR3 DNA sequence: TGTGCCAGCAGCCAAGGCGTCGGCACAGATACGCAGTATTTT. Full variable domain (rest looked up from reference TRBV14 and TRBJ2-3): EAGVTQFPSHSVIEKGQTVTLRCDPISGHDNLYWYRRVMGKEIKFLLHFVKESKQDESGMPNNRFLAERTGGTYSTLKVQPAELEDSGVYFCASSQGVGTDTQYFGPGTRLTVL.

V usage is TRBV14 and J usage is TRBJ2-1, with 7 bases that match TRBD2. This CDR3 contains 15 residues. The V and J ends lost 4 bases and 9 bases, in that order; junction bases with no gene match: 12. CDR1 SGHDN and CDR2 FVKESK come from the germline V gene. The CDR3 nucleotides are TGTGCCAGCAGCCTAAAGGTGGGAGGGGCGGCTGAGCAGTTCTTC. It translates to CASSLKVGGAAEQFF.

This sequence joins TRBV18 and TRBJ1-1, with D possibly being TRBD1 (5 bases). The CDR3 runs 14 residues. Per germline, CDR1 KGHSH and CDR2 LQKENI. With 4 bases removed from V and 4 bases from J, the gap between germline ends came to 13 bases. CDR3 region: CASSLQGFGTEAFF. The CDR3 coding sequence is TGTGCCAGCTCACTGCAGGGTTTTGGCACTGAAGCTTTCTTT.

The chain employs TRBV12-5 and TRBJ2-7, with 11 bases aligning to TRBD2. Losses at the gene ends were 0 bases for V and 4 bases for J; bases not matched to a gene: 8. Germline CDR1 LGHNT, CDR2 FRNRAP. CDR3 size: 17 residues. CDR3 residues: CASGLVVRTSGSYEQYF. In DNA form, the CDR3 reads TGTGCTAGTGGTTTGGTAGTTCGCACTAGCGGGAGTTACGAGCAGTACTTC.

This rearrangement joins TRBV6-5 to TRBJ1-1; D may be TRBD1 (5 bases). The CDR3 covers 14 residues. Looked up from germline, CDR1 is MNHEY and CDR2 is SVGAGI. Trimming pared 2 bases from V and 0 bases from J, leaving 7 bases between. The CDR3 loop reads CASSYRQMNTEAFF. The CDR3 DNA is TGTGCCAGCAGTTACAGACAGATGAACACTGAAGCTTTCTTT.

V is TRBV2 and J is TRBJ2-1; the match to TRBD2 covers 10 bases. The CDR3 has 15 residues. J gave up 6 bases and V 6 bases, and 8 bases lay outside the gene matches. The V gene's germline CDR1 is SNHLY and CDR2 FYNNEI. As DNA, the CDR3 is TGTGCCAGCAGGAAGGGGGGACTAGCGCGCAATGAGCAGTTCTTC. It specifies CASRKGGLARNEQFF.

This chain joins TRBV7-8 and TRBJ2-1, with D unresolved. This CDR3 contains 13 residues. CDR1 and CDR2 (germline): SGHVS, FQNEAQ. Trimming removed 1 base from V and 9 bases from J, with 10 bases in between. For the CDR3, the DNA is TGTGCCAGCAGCTTAGTAAGGCGAGCTGAGCAGTTCTTC. Translating it yields CASSLVRRAEQFF.

This clone was detected only a few times. The genes are TRBV27 and TRBJ1-1, with D perhaps matching TRBD1 (5 bases). This CDR3 contains 14 residues. Trimming removed 2 bases at V and 0 bases at J, with 7 bases between. Germline loops: CDR1 MNHEY, CDR2 SMNVEV (reference sequence). The CDR3 sequence is CASSLVGVNTEAFF. Here the CDR3 DNA reads TGTGCCAGCAGTTTAGTAGGGGTGAACACTGAAGCTTTCTTT.

The CDR3: CASRTDRGLFSSGNTIYF. CDR3 coding DNA: TGTGCCAGCAGAACGGACAGGGGGCTTTTTAGCTCTGGAAACACCATATATTTT. V and J are TRBV2 and TRBJ1-3, with 11 nucleotides matching TRBD1. The J segment lost 0 bases and the V segment lost 6 bases, leaving 10 bases of the junction unmatched. Germline V gives CDR1 SNHLY, CDR2 FYNNEI. The CDR3 contains 18 residues.

This chain connects TRBV5-5 to TRBJ2-7; no firm D call. CDR1 is SGHKS, CDR2 YYEKEE, per germline (reference sequence). Between the trimmed V and J ends, which lost 1 base and 3 bases, there was a span of 11 bases. CDR3 length: 14 amino acids. The CDR3 is CASSLLVRDYEQYF. DNA for the CDR3: TGTGCCAGCAGCTTGCTTGTCAGAGACTACGAGCAGTACTTC.